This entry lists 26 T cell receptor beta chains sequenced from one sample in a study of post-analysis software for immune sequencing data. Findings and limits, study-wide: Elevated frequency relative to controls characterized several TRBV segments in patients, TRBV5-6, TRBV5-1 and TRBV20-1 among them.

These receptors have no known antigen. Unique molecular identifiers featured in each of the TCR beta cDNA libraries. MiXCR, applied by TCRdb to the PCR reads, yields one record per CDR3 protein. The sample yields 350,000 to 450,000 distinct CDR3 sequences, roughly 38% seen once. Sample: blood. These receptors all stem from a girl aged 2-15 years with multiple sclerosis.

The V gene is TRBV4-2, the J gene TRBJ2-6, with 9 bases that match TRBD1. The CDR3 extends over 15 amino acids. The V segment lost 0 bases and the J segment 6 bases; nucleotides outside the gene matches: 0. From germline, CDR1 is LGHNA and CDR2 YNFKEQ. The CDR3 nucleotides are TGTGCCAGCAGCCAAGAACAGGGGGCGGCCAACGTCCTGACTTTC. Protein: CASSQEQGAANVLTF.

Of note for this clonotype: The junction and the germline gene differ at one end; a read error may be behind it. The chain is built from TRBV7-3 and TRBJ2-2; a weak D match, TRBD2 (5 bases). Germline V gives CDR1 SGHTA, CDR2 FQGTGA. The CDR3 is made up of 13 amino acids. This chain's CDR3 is CASSVRSTGERFF. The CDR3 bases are TGTGCCAGCAGCGTCCGGAGCACCGGGGAGCGGTTTTTT.

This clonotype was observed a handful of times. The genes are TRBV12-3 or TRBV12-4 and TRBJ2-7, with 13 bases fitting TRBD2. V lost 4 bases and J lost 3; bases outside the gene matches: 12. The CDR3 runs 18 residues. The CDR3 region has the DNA TGTGCCAGCAGTTCCGGAAAGGGACTAGCGGGATATATCTACGAGCAGTACTTC. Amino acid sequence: CASSSGKGLAGYIYEQYF.

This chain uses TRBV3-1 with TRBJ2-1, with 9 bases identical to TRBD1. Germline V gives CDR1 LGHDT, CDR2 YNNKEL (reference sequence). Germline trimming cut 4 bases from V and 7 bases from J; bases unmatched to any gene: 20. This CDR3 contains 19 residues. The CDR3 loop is CASSPSRDRAYDKSNEQFF. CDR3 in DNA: TGTGCCAGCAGCCCGTCCCGGGACAGGGCCTACGATAAATCGAATGAGCAGTTCTTC.

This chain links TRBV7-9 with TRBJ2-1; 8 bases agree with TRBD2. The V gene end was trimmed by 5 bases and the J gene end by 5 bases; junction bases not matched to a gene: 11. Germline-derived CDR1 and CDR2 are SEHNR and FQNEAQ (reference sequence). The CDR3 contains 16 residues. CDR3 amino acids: CASSRSGGPLNNEQFF. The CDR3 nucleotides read TGTGCCAGCAGCAGGTCGGGGGGGCCTCTGAACAATGAGCAGTTCTTC.

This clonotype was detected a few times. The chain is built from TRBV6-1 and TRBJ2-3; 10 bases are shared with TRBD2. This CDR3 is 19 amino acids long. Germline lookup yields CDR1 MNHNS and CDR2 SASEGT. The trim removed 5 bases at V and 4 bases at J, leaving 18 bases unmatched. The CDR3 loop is CASSLPLGASGSGADTQYF. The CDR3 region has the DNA TGTGCCAGCAGTCTCCCCCTTGGGGCTAGCGGGAGTGGCGCAGATACGCAGTATTTT.

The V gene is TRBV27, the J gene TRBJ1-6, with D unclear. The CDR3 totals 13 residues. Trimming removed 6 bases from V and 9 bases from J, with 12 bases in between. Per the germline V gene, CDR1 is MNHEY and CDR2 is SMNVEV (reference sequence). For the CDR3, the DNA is TGTGCCAGCAGCCTTGGTTGGGGTTCACCCCTCCACTTT. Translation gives CASSLGWGSPLHF.

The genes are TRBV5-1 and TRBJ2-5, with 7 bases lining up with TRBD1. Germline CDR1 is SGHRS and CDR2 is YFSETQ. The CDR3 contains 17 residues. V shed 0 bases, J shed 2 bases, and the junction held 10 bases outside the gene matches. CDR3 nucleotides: TGCGCCAGCAGCTTGGCTCGGACAGGCAGAGGGCAAGAGACCCAGTACTTC. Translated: CASSLARTGRGQETQYF.

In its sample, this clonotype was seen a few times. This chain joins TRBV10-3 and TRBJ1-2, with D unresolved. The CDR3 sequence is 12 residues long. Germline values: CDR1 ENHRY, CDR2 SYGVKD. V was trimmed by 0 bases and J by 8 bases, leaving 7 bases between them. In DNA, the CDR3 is TGTGCCATCAGTGAGTCCACCGGAGGCTACACCTTC. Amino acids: CAISESTGGYTF.

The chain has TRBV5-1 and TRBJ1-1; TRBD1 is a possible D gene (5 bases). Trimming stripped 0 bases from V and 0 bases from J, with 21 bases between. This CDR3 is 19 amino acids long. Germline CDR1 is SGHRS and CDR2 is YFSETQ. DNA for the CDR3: TGCGCCAGCAGCTTGGATTTTGGGACCACAAGGCCCATGAACACTGAAGCTTTCTTT. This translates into CASSLDFGTTRPMNTEAFF. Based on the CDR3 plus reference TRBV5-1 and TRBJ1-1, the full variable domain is KAGVTQTPRYLIKTRGQQVTLSCSPISGHRSVSWYQQTPGQGLQFLFEYFSETQRNKGNFPGRFSGRQFSNSRSEMNVSTLELGDSALYLCASSLDFGTTRPMNTEAFFGQGTRLTVV.

The CDR3 spells CASSLRRGGWDTQYF. Here the CDR3 DNA reads TGTGCCAGCAGTTTGCGGCGGGGGGGCTGGGATACGCAGTATTTT. The chain carries TRBV12-3 or TRBV12-4 and TRBJ2-3; 9 bases agree with TRBD2. This CDR3 has 15 amino acids. Trimming removed 3 bases from V and 6 bases from J; junction bases left unmatched: 7.

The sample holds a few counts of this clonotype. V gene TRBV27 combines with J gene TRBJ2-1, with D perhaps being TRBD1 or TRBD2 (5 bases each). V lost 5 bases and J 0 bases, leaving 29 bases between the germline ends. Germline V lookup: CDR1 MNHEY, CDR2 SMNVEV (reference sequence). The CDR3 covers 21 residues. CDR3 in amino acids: CASSTLPEAQIWGSSYNEQFF. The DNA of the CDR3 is TGTGCCAGCAGTACCCTCCCAGAGGCACAGATTTGGGGGAGCTCCTACAATGAGCAGTTCTTC.

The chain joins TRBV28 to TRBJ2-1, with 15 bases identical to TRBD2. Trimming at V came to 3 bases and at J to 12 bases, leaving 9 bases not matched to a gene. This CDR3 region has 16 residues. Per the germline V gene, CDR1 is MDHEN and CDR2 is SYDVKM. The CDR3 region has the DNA TGTGCCAGCAGTTTCCGCGGGACTAGCGGGGGGCCGAGGCAGTTCTTC. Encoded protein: CASSFRGTSGGPRQFF.

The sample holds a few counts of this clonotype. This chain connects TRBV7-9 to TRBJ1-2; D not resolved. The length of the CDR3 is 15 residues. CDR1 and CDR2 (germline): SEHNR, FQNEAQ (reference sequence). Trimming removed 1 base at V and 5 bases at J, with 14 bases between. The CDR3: CASSLGTGSPYGYTF. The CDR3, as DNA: TGTGCCAGCAGCTTAGGCACCGGCAGTCCTTATGGCTACACCTTC.

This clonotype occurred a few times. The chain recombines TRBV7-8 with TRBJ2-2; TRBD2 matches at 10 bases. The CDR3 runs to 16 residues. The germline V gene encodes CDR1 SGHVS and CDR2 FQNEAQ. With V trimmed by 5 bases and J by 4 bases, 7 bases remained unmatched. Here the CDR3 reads CASSAWTSGPTGELFF. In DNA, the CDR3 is TGTGCCAGCAGCGCCTGGACTAGCGGCCCCACCGGGGAGCTGTTTTTT.

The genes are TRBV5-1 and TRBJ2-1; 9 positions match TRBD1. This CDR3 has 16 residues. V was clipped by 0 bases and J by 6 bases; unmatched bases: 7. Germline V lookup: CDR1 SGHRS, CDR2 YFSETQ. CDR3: CASSLVWTGVGNEQFF. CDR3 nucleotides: TGCGCCAGCAGCTTGGTGTGGACAGGGGTGGGCAATGAGCAGTTCTTC.

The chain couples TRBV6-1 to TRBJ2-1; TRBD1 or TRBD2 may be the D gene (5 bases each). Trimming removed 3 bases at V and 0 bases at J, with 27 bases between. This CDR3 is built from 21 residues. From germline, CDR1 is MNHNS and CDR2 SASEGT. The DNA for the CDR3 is TGTGCCAGCAGTGATTCAGGGACCAGCGGCCGTTTCATTGGCTCCTACAATGAGCAGTTCTTC. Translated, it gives CASSDSGTSGRFIGSYNEQFF.

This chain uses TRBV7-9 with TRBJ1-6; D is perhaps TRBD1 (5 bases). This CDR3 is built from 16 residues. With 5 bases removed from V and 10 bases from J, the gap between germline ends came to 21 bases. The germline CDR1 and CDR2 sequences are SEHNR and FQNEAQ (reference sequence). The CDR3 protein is CASSAIHGTRKSPLHF. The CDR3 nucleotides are TGTGCCAGCAGCGCCATACACGGGACGAGGAAATCACCCCTCCACTTT. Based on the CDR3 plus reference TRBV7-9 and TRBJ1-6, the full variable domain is DTGVSQNPRHKITKRGQNVTFRCDPISEHNRLYWYRQTLGQGPEFLTYFQNEAQLEKSRLLSDRFSAERPKGSFSTLEIQRTEQGDSAMYLCASSAIHGTRKSPLHFGNGTRLTVT.

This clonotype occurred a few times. The CDR3 region has the DNA TGCAGTGCTACCCTGGGTTTAGGGAGGTCCTACAATGAGCAGTTCTTC. Translation gives CSATLGLGRSYNEQFF. The chain is built from TRBV20-1 and TRBJ2-1; TRBD2 is a possible D gene (6 bases). Germline V gives CDR1 DFQATT, CDR2 SNEGSKA (reference sequence). The CDR3 spans 16 residues. V lost 4 bases and J 1 base, leaving 17 bases between the germline ends.

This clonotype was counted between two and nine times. DNA of the CDR3: TGTGCCAGCAAGCCCTACTCGGGACAGGGGGCTGAAGCTTTCTTT. This gives the protein CASKPYSGQGAEAFF. This chain uses TRBV6-6 with TRBJ1-1; TRBD1 agrees at 11 bases. After removal of 7 bases from V and 6 bases from J, the junction contained 10 bases not matched to a gene. This CDR3 is 15 amino acids long. CDR1 and CDR2 from the germline V gene are MNHNY and SVGAGI (reference sequence).

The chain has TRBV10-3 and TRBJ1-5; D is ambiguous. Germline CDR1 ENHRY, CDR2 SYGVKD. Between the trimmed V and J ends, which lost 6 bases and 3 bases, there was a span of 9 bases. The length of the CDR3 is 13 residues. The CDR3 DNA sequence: TGTGCCATCAGGCAAGACCTCAATCAGCCCCAGCATTTT. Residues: CAIRQDLNQPQHF.

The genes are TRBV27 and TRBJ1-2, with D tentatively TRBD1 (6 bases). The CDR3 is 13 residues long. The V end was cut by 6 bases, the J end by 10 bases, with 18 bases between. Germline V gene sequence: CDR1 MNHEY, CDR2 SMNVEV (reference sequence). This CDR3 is CASSLTEGGHYTF. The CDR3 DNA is TGTGCCAGCAGCCTTACGGAGGGGGGACACTACACCTTC.

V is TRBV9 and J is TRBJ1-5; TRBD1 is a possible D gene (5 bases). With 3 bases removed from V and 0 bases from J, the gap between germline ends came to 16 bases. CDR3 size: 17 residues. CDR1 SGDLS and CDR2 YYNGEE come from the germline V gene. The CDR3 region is CASSGGLSTDSNQPQHF. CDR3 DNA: TGTGCCAGCAGCGGGGGCCTCTCGACGGATAGCAATCAGCCCCAGCATTTT. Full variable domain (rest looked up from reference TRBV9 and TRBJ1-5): DSGVTQTPKHLITATGQRVTLRCSPRSGDLSVYWYQQSLDQGLQFLIQYYNGEERAKGNILERFSAQQFPDLHSELNLSSLELGDSALYFCASSGGLSTDSNQPQHFGDGTRLSIL.

DNA for the CDR3: TGCGCCAGCAGCCAAGTTGCGGGAGATACGCAGTATTTT. Protein product: CASSQVAGDTQYF. V and J are TRBV4-1 and TRBJ2-3, with D perhaps matching TRBD2 (5 bases). V was clipped by 1 base and J by 5 bases, with 7 bases between them. The CDR3 covers 13 residues. Looked up from germline, CDR1 is MGHRA and CDR2 is YSYEKL.

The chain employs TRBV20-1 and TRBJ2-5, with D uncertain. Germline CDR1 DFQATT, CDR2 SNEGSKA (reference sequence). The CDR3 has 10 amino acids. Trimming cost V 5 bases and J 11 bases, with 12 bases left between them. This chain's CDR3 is CSALYNEQYF. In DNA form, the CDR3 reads TGCAGTGCTTTATACAATGAGCAGTACTTC.

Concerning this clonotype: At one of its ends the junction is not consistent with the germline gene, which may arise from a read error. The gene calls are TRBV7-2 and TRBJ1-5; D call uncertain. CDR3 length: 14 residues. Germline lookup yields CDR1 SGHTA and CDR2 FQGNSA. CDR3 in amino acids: CAGSPVAAYQPQHF. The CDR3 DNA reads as TGTGCCGGCAGCCCAGTGGCAGCGTATCAGCCCCAGCATTTT. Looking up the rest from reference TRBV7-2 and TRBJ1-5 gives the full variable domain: GAGVSQSPSNKVTEKGKDVELRCDPISGHTALYWYRQSLGQGLEFLIYFQGNSAPDKSGLPSDRFSAERTGGSVSTLTIQRTQQEDSAVYLCAGSPVAAYQPQHFGDGTRLSIL.